The clone carrying this T cell receptor beta chain was recorded a few times. Its antigen is as yet unknown. These data belong to a study of T-cell memory formation after mild COVID-19. Study summary: The two donors had largely donor-specific TCR clusters.

Germline V gene lookup returns CDR1 SGHRS and CDR2 YFSETQ. With 5 bases removed from V and 0 bases from J, the gap between germline ends came to 14 bases. The CDR3 has 15 residues. Study results and limitations: Mainly CM and EM harbored the contracting CD4+ clones; mainly EMRA harbored the CD8+ ones. Later expanders leaned CD4+, whereas clones that contracted between day 15 and 85 were balanced CD4/CD8. Cross-reactive memory appears to have joined, as suggested by some responding clones showing up in pre-infection memory.

TCRdb re-analysed the 5' RACE reads in MiXCR, keeping a single row per CDR3 protein. The sample has about 360,000 distinct CDR3 sequences, approximately 15% seen once. The chain joins TRBV5-1 to TRBJ1-2, with D perhaps TRBD1 (6 bases). The origin of this receptor is a man aged 18-30 years who had mild COVID-19 (a few samples of this study predate the infection). Cell type and time point are not known. The material sequenced was PBMCs or a T cell subset sorted from them (not recorded which). Here the CDR3 DNA reads TGCGCCAGCAGTCCAACAGGGTCGTCTAACTATGGCTACACCTTC. This codes for CASSPTGSSNYGYTF.